Each of the 23 T cell receptor beta chains below was sequenced from the same sample in a study of blood T cells in healthy people across ages. Primers used in a second PCR of roughly 7 to 11 cycles were a sample-barcoded 5' primer and a J-beta primer mix. TCRdb independently ran MiXCR on the 5' RACE reads; one entry per CDR3 protein. The data contain 1.5 million to 2 million distinct CDR3 sequences, 28% of them singletons. Sequenced input: blood. The receptors derive from a woman in her twenties or thirties in good health.

This clonotype was counted between two and nine times. The CDR3 sequence: CASKYATGGETQYF. CDR3 coding DNA: TGCGCCAGCAAGTACGCGACAGGGGGAGAGACCCAGTACTTC. The chain uses TRBV5-1 and TRBJ2-5; 9 bases line up with TRBD1. With 6 bases clipped from V and 4 bases from J, the junction kept 7 bases outside the gene matches. The germline CDR1 and CDR2 sequences are SGHRS and YFSETQ. The CDR3 has 14 residues. The full variable domain, its missing parts supplied by reference TRBV5-1 and TRBJ2-5, is KAGVTQTPRYLIKTRGQQVTLSCSPISGHRSVSWYQQTPGQGLQFLFEYFSETQRNKGNFPGRFSGRQFSNSRSEMNVSTLELGDSALYLCASKYATGGETQYFGPGTRLLVL.

The V and J genes are TRBV6-5 and TRBJ2-3; 15 nucleotides agree with TRBD2. CDR1 MNHEY and CDR2 SVGAGI come from the germline V gene. The CDR3 covers 16 residues. V was clipped by 6 bases and J by 3 bases; unmatched bases: 4. This CDR3 is CASSWGTSGGTDTQYF. The CDR3 DNA sequence: TGTGCCAGCAGCTGGGGGACTAGCGGGGGGACAGATACGCAGTATTTT.

In this sample, this clonotype turned up a few times. This chain connects TRBV20-1 to TRBJ2-5; maybe TRBD2 (5 bases). Germline V gene data show CDR1 as DFQATT and CDR2 as SNEGSKA (reference sequence). Between the trimmed V and J ends, which lost 3 bases and 4 bases, there was a span of 15 bases. The CDR3 extends over 14 amino acids. The CDR3 here is CSASDTNEGETQYF. In DNA, the CDR3 is TGCAGTGCTAGCGACACCAATGAGGGAGAGACCCAGTACTTC.

The rearrangement uses TRBV7-2 and TRBJ2-1; 7 nucleotides agree with TRBD1. Losses at the gene ends were 6 bases for V and 0 bases for J; bases not matched to a gene: 5. CDR1 and CDR2 from the germline V gene are SGHTA and FQGNSA. This CDR3 is built from 15 residues. This chain's CDR3 is CASSRGQNSYNEQFF. As DNA, the CDR3 is TGTGCCAGCAGTCGGGGACAGAACTCCTACAATGAGCAGTTCTTC.

This clonotype was observed a handful of times. This sequence joins TRBV20-1 and TRBJ2-7; D gene ambiguous. The CDR3 extends over 13 amino acids. Trimming cost V 3 bases and J 4 bases, with 13 bases left between them. Germline V CDR1 and CDR2: DFQATT, SNEGSKA (reference sequence). The CDR3 is CSARPPDWYEQYF. The CDR3 nucleotides are TGCAGTGCTAGGCCCCCTGACTGGTACGAGCAGTACTTC.

J is TRBJ2-7 and V is TRBV6-1; 9 bases map to TRBD1. The CDR3 has 14 amino acids. V lost 7 bases, J lost 2 bases, and 6 bases stayed unmatched. Germline V gives CDR1 MNHNS, CDR2 SASEGT. The CDR3 loop is CASIPTGGPYEQYF. CDR3 nucleotide sequence: TGTGCCAGCATTCCGACAGGGGGTCCCTACGAGCAGTACTTC.

At least ten counts were recorded for this clonotype. V usage is TRBV10-3 and J usage is TRBJ2-7; D call uncertain. The CDR3 consists of 14 residues. The V gene's germline CDR1 is ENHRY and CDR2 SYGVKD. V was shortened by 2 bases and J by 3 bases, with 11 bases between the two germline ends. The CDR3 sequence: CAISEGRLLYEQYF. The CDR3 bases are TGTGCCATCAGTGAGGGTAGACTCCTCTACGAGCAGTACTTC.

At least ten counts were recorded for this clonotype. The chain couples TRBV12-3 or TRBV12-4 to TRBJ2-3, with TRBD2 matching 8 bases. The CDR3 sequence is 14 residues long. V trimming: 7 bases; J trimming: 10 bases; junction bases outside the gene matches: 13. CDR3 residues: CASNSGLGARSQYF. Here the CDR3 DNA reads TGTGCCAGCAACTCGGGACTAGGGGCCCGATCGCAGTATTTT.

Here the CDR3 reads CASSSWPKQETQFF. In DNA, the CDR3 is TGTGCCAGCAGCTCCTGGCCAAAGCAAGAGACCCAGTTCTTC. The chain couples TRBV7-2 to TRBJ2-5, with D unresolved. The assigned J gene may be wrong: the sequence end matches TRBJ2-1 better. CDR1 and CDR2 from the germline V gene are SGHTA and FQGNSA. The CDR3 sequence is 14 residues long.

This clonotype was counted between two and nine times. This rearrangement joins TRBV4-1 to TRBJ1-1; a possible D gene is TRBD1 (6 bases). The V gene's germline CDR1 is MGHRA and CDR2 YSYEKL. The ends were cut back, 4 bases at V and 3 bases at J, with 12 bases in the middle. The CDR3 contains 14 residues. CDR3 sequence reads: CASSRVGGDTEAFF. The CDR3 DNA reads as TGCGCCAGCAGCCGAGTAGGGGGGGACACTGAAGCTTTCTTT.

J is TRBJ1-5 and V is TRBV12-3 or TRBV12-4, with D perhaps TRBD1 (5 bases). V was trimmed by 6 bases and J by 5 bases, leaving 14 bases between them. The CDR3 sequence is 14 residues long. CDR3 coding DNA: TGTGCCAGCAGGACGGGCCTGGGGGATCAGCCCCAGCATTTT. Translated, it gives CASRTGLGDQPQHF.

The chain carries TRBV6-1 and TRBJ2-7, with 7 bases fitting TRBD1. Losses at the gene ends were 9 bases for V and 2 bases for J; bases not matched to a gene: 10. This CDR3 contains 14 residues. Germline-derived CDR1 and CDR2 are MNHNS and SASEGT. The CDR3 DNA is TGTGCCAGTCGCACCGAGACAGGGACCTACGAGCAGTACTTC. Amino acid sequence: CASRTETGTYEQYF.

This rearrangement joins TRBV7-2 to TRBJ2-6; 7 bases line up with TRBD1. The CDR3 has 17 residues. CDR1 is SGHTA, CDR2 FQGNSA, per germline. V dropped 5 bases and J dropped 0; count of bases not matched to a gene: 7. The CDR3, as DNA: TGTGCCAGCAGCAACAGGGGCTCGGTCTCTGGGGCCAACGTCCTGACTTTC. Protein product: CASSNRGSVSGANVLTF.

This clonotype was seen a few times. Written as DNA, the CDR3 is TGTGCCAGCCGCGAGGGGGGCACCGGGGAGCTGTTTTTT. Protein sequence: CASREGGTGELFF. The rearrangement uses TRBV28 and TRBJ2-2; either TRBD1 or TRBD2 may supply D (6 bases each). This CDR3 has 13 amino acids. CDR1 is MDHEN, CDR2 SYDVKM, per germline. The V and J ends lost 8 bases and 4 bases respectively, with 11 bases between them.

The V call is TRBV7-9, the J call TRBJ2-1, with 9 bases matching TRBD2. In germline, CDR1 is SEHNR, CDR2 FQNEAQ (reference sequence). V shed 6 bases, J shed 5 bases, and the junction held 5 bases outside the gene matches. CDR3 size: 14 residues. Here the CDR3 reads CASRNSGGHNEQFF. In DNA, the CDR3 is TGTGCCAGCAGGAATAGCGGGGGCCACAATGAGCAGTTCTTC.

The chain is built from TRBV20-1 and TRBJ2-3; the match to TRBD2 covers 7 bases. J was trimmed by 7 bases and V by 5 bases; bases with no gene match: 9. Germline lookup yields CDR1 DFQATT and CDR2 SNEGSKA (reference sequence). The CDR3 loop spans 13 amino acids. The CDR3 loop reads CSARLAEGYTQYF. The CDR3 DNA is TGCAGTGCTCGTCTAGCGGAGGGGTATACGCAGTATTTT.

A remark on this clonotype: A much more abundant neighbour one base away suggests this may be a read error. CDR3 residues: CASSWFRTHNEQFF. The CDR3 DNA reads TGCGCCAGCAGCTGGTTTAGGACGCACAATGAGCAGTTCTTC. The chain recombines TRBV5-1 with TRBJ2-1; D not resolved. Germline V CDR1 and CDR2: SGHRS, YFSETQ. The CDR3 length is 14 residues. V was pared by 3 bases and J by 5 bases, with 12 bases between.

This clonotype has ten or more counts. This chain connects TRBV11-2 to TRBJ1-2; maybe TRBD1 (5 bases). The germline CDR1 and CDR2 sequences are SGHAT and FQNNGV. V shed 2 bases and J shed 9 bases, with 13 bases lying between them. CDR3 length: 13 residues. CDR3 nucleotide sequence: TGTGCCAGCAGCTTACAGGGAGCGGAAAGCTACACCTTC. Its translation: CASSLQGAESYTF.

The CDR3, as DNA: TGTGCCAGCAGCCTCCCCTCGGGACTAGCGGGGGGTAATGAGCAGTTCTTC. Encoded protein: CASSLPSGLAGGNEQFF. V gene TRBV4-2 combines with J gene TRBJ2-1; 15 bases fit TRBD2. The CDR3 extends over 17 amino acids. V dropped 4 bases and J dropped 7; count of bases not matched to a gene: 8. Germline values: CDR1 LGHNA, CDR2 YNFKEQ.

In this sample, this clonotype turned up a few times. This chain joins TRBV5-1 and TRBJ2-1, with TRBD1 matching over 10 bases. V shed 4 bases and J 6 bases; nucleotides not matched to a gene: 4. The CDR3 extends over 14 amino acids. CDR1 is SGHRS, CDR2 YFSETQ, per germline. The DNA of the CDR3 is TGCGCCAGCAGCCGGACAGGGGGAATCAATGAGCAGTTCTTC. This encodes CASSRTGGINEQFF.

The chain uses TRBV7-2 and TRBJ1-6; perhaps TRBD1 as D (6 bases). The V end was cut by 1 base, the J end by 7 bases, with 11 bases between. Germline CDR1 is SGHTA and CDR2 is FQGNSA. The CDR3 runs to 15 residues. The CDR3 region has the DNA TGTGCCAGCAGCTTAGATTCAGGGGAAAATTCACCCCTCCACTTT. It is translated as CASSLDSGENSPLHF.

This chain connects TRBV6-5 to TRBJ1-1; unclear D gene. Germline V gene sequence: CDR1 MNHEY, CDR2 SVGAGI. The V end was cut by 0 bases, the J end by 3 bases, with 5 bases between. CDR3 length: 13 amino acids. CDR3 bases: TGTGCCAGCAGTTACTCTAGCGACACTGAAGCTTTCTTT. This translates into CASSYSSDTEAFF.

This clonotype occurred once. This chain connects TRBV28 to TRBJ2-3; D gene unclear. V lost 6 bases to trimming and J lost 2 bases, with 9 bases between them. The CDR3 has 13 amino acids. Germline values: CDR1 MDHEN, CDR2 SYDVKM. The CDR3 sequence is CASSTRPTDTQYF. DNA for the CDR3: TGTGCCAGCAGCACAAGACCCACAGATACGCAGTATTTT.